This T cell receptor beta chain was profiled in a study of blood T cell repertoires in COVID-19. Overall study: Sites across the United States, Italy and Spain contributed samples from acute and convalescent COVID-19. Sources were T cells, B-cell-depleted T cells, or PBMCs; the material itself was cDNA or gDNA.

With 1 base clipped from V and 6 bases from J, the junction kept 3 bases outside the gene matches. CDR3 length: 16 residues. Germline assignment: CDR1 SGHAT and CDR2 FQNNGV. In the original workflow: Scientists estimated how many nucleated cells there were by amplifying reference gene primers. The table came from immunoSEQ multiplex PCR; TCRdb's copy has only in-frame clones and leaves some out. From that table come the V and J calls and clone size; the DNA was used to work out D and trimming. The data hold 150,000 or so clones, with about four fifths observed a single time. The source material was peripheral blood. The chain recombines TRBV11-2 with TRBJ2-3; 14 bases line up with TRBD2. The receptor's source is a woman aged 60-70 years with acute or convalescent COVID-19. The CDR3 is CASSLGGLAGADTQYF. The CDR3 nucleotides are TGTGCCAGCAGCTTAGGGGGACTAGCGGGAGCTGATACGCAGTATTTT.